This T cell receptor beta chain was captured by sequencing in a study of cytomegalovirus exposure and HLA in healthy donors. The overall study: Assignment to the Caucasian-associated ancestry cluster applied to around four fifths of the approximately 400 genotyped donors. Study findings and constraints: The number of N-insertions in an Asian-associated ancestry cluster was reportedly below the roughly 620-donor mean in a later analysis.

V lost 7 bases and J 1 base, leaving 12 bases between the germline ends. This CDR3 spans 14 amino acids. Germline assignment: CDR1 MNHEY and CDR2 SMNVEV (reference sequence). PCR used 60 Vbeta primers and 13 Jbeta primers. The protocol was immunoSEQ multiplex PCR, while the TCRdb copy is restricted to in-frame clones and leaves out a portion. Of roughly 69,000 clones listed, 75% to 80% were seen once; the top ten hold 3.3%. About this clone: Its cognate antigen is unknown.

This receptor was taken from a man younger than 35 in good health and CMV-seronegative. The V gene is TRBV27, the J gene TRBJ2-3, with D maybe TRBD2 (6 bases). The sample comprised PBMCs. This CDR3 is CASKGLGRTDTQYF. CDR3 in DNA: TGTGCCAGCAAGGGACTCGGCCGCACAGATACGCAGTATTTT.